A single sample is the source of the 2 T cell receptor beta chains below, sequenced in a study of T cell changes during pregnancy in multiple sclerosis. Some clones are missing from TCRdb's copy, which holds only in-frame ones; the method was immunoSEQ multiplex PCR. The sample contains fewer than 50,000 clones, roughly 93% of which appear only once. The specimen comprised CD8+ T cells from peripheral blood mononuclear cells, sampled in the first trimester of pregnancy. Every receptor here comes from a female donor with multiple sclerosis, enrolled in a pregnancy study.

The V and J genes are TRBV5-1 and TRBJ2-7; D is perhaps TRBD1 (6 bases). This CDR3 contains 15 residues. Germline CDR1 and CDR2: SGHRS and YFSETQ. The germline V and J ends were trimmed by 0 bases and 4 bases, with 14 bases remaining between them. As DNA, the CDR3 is TGCGCCAGCAGCTTGGATCAGGGAAGGGGGTACGAGCAGTACTTC. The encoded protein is CASSLDQGRGYEQYF.

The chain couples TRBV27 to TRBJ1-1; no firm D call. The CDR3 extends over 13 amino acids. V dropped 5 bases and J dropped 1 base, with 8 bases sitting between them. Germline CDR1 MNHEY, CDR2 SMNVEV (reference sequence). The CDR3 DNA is TGTGCCAGCAGTCTAGTCTCGAACACTGAAGCTTTCTTT. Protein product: CASSLVSNTEAFF.